The present T cell receptor beta chain was sequenced within a study of cytomegalovirus exposure and HLA in healthy donors. Findings and caveats of the study: CMV antigen specificity of a few CMV-associated chains was confirmed in vitro.

As for this clone: Its cognate antigen is unknown.

This table comes from immunoSEQ multiplex PCR, and its TCRdb copy is limited to in-frame clones, with some not included. Here the sample spans approximately 150,000 clones, roughly nine tenths being singletons. The receptor was derived from a woman aged 18-29 years in good health and CMV-seropositive. Sequencing was done on a sample of PBMCs.

Written as DNA, the CDR3 is TGTGCCAGCAGCTTGGTTGGGATTGGGGCTTTAAATGAGCAGTTCTTC. Translation gives CASSLVGIGALNEQFF. The chain carries TRBV5-6 and TRBJ2-1; possible D gene TRBD1, 5 bases. Germline CDR1 SGHDT, CDR2 YYEEEE. Between the trimmed V and J ends, which lost 0 bases and 7 bases, there was a span of 17 bases. The CDR3 is made up of 16 amino acids.